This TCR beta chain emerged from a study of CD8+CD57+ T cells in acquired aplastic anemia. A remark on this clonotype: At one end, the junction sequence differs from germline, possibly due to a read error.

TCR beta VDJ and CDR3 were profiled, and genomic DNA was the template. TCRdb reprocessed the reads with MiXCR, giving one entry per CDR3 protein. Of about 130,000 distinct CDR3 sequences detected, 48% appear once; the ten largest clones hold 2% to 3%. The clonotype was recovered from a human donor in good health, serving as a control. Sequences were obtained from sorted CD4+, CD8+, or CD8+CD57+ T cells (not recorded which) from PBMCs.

CDR3 coding DNA: TGTGCCACCAGTGTTTTGAGCACCAGGGGGGGGAACACTGAAGCTTTCTTT. Protein product: CATSVLSTRGGNTEAFF. The chain uses TRBV24-1 and TRBJ1-1; 7 nucleotides agree with TRBD1. This CDR3 is built from 17 residues. Germline V gene lookup returns CDR1 KGHDR and CDR2 SFDVKD.